The text below deals with one T cell receptor (beta chain). Measured with immunoSEQ multiplex PCR; TCRdb has only the in-frame clones, and not every one. Altogether tens of thousands of clones are present, around 93% being singletons, with the ten largest covering under 2%. The CDR3 runs to 20 residues. With V trimmed by 0 bases and J by 3 bases, 14 bases remained unmatched. The germline gives CDR1 LGHNA, CDR2 YNFKEQ. The data are from a study of T cell changes during pregnancy in multiple sclerosis. The rearrangement links TRBV4-2 to TRBJ2-3, with TRBD2 matching 11 bases. The TCR originated in a female donor with multiple sclerosis, enrolled in a pregnancy study. The input for sequencing was peripheral blood, taken after pregnancy. The CDR3: CASSQDKQVGTSGRTDTQYF. The CDR3 region has the DNA TGTGCCAGCAGCCAAGATAAACAGGTGGGAACTAGCGGGAGAACAGATACGCAGTATTTT.